Shown below are 15 T cell receptor beta chains from a single sample sequenced in a study of blood T cells in healthy people across ages. The second PCR ran roughly 6 to 12 cycles with a sample-barcoded 5' primer and J-beta primers. In TCRdb, the 5' RACE reads were re-called with MiXCR into one record per CDR3 protein. The table shows hundreds of thousands of distinct CDR3 sequences, with 20% to 25% occurring only once. These data also formed part of another study, on T cells of mothers and their children.

What was sequenced was blood. The receptors come from a boy younger than 18 in good health.

The chain is built from TRBV20-1 and TRBJ2-2, with 8 bases fitting TRBD1. This CDR3 region has 14 residues. V lost 2 bases, J lost 4 bases, and 3 bases stayed unmatched. The germline V gene has CDR1 DFQATT and CDR2 SNEGSKA (reference sequence). DNA for the CDR3: TGCAGTGCTAGACGACAGGGGTCCACCGGGGAGCTGTTTTTT. This translates into CSARRQGSTGELFF.

This clonotype was picked up many times. The V call is TRBV7-9, the J call TRBJ2-7; D remains unclear. Looked up from germline, CDR1 is SEHNR and CDR2 is FQNEAQ (reference sequence). The CDR3 runs to 11 residues. The V end lost 2 bases, the J end lost 6 bases, and 5 bases lay between the germline ends. The CDR3 DNA reads as TGTGCCAGCAGCTTAACGGGCGAGCAGTACTTC. It is translated as CASSLTGEQYF.

There are a few counts of this clonotype. The chain joins TRBV2 to TRBJ2-5; TRBD2 matches at 12 bases. V lost 5 bases to trimming and J lost 4 bases; unmatched junction nucleotides: 2. The CDR3 runs 14 residues. The germline gives CDR1 SNHLY, CDR2 FYNNEI. The CDR3 DNA follows: TGTGCCAGCAGTCAGACTAGCGGGAGAGAGACCCAGTACTTC. This translates into CASSQTSGRETQYF.

This clonotype was seen more than once but under ten times. The chain links TRBV7-8 to TRBJ2-5; TRBD2 might be the D (7 bases). Looked up from germline, CDR1 is SGHVS and CDR2 is FQNEAQ. This CDR3 has 15 residues. Deletions cut 2 bases from V and 1 base from J, with 11 bases between. This chain's CDR3 is CASSLRRGPQETQYF. The CDR3 region has the DNA TGTGCCAGCAGCTTACGGCGGGGGCCCCAAGAGACCCAGTACTTC.

This clonotype has a handful of counts. The genes are TRBV27 and TRBJ2-5, with D hard to call. Germline V lookup: CDR1 MNHEY, CDR2 SMNVEV (reference sequence). V shed 0 bases and J shed 4 bases, with 9 bases lying between them. The CDR3 has 14 amino acids. The CDR3 bases are TGTGCCAGCAGTTTATCCGTAGCAGCAGAGACCCAGTACTTC. Translated: CASSLSVAAETQYF.

The table lists this clonotype with a few counts. The rearrangement joins TRBV10-3 to TRBJ2-5; D call uncertain. V was trimmed by 6 bases and J by 7 bases, leaving 21 bases between them. CDR3 size: 15 residues. The germline CDR1 and CDR2 sequences are ENHRY and SYGVKD. The CDR3 here is CAIRDGSYDWGTQYF. CDR3 sequence (DNA): TGTGCCATCAGAGACGGGTCTTATGACTGGGGGACCCAGTACTTC.

Of note for this clonotype: The junction does not match germline at one end; this may be a read error. V is TRBV25-1 and J is TRBJ2-2, with D perhaps TRBD1 (5 bases). This CDR3 spans 15 amino acids. CDR1 is MGHDK and CDR2 is SYGVNS in the germline V gene. The CDR3 loop is CASSEVQANTRELFF. The CDR3 DNA follows: TGTGCCAGCAGTGAGGTACAGGCGAACACCAGGGAGCTGTTTTTT.

This clonotype was observed a few times. This chain connects TRBV28 to TRBJ2-1; D not resolved. The length of the CDR3 is 15 residues. Germline V gives CDR1 MDHEN, CDR2 SYDVKM. V was pared by 1 base and J by 5 bases, with 12 bases between. CDR3 DNA: TGTGCCAGCAGTTTATCCGGGTTTAGGGACAATGAGCAGTTCTTC. It yields the protein CASSLSGFRDNEQFF.

This clonotype was detected only a few times. V usage is TRBV20-1 and J usage is TRBJ2-3, with a tentative D call TRBD2 (6 bases). Germline V CDR1 and CDR2: DFQATT, SNEGSKA (reference sequence). V was pared by 6 bases and J by 4 bases, with 17 bases between. CDR3 length: 14 residues. In nucleotides, the CDR3 is TGCAGTGCAACCCGGGACTTGGGGCCAGATACGCAGTATTTT. Translated, it gives CSATRDLGPDTQYF.

This chain uses TRBV6-5 with TRBJ2-5; TRBD1 agrees at 11 bases. Trimming cost V 4 bases and J 1 base; bases outside gene matches: 8. The CDR3 contains 17 residues. Germline V gene lookup returns CDR1 MNHEY and CDR2 SVGAGI. DNA of the CDR3: TGTGCCAGCAGTTCTTGGGGGACAGGGGGTCTCCAAGAGACCCAGTACTTC. It translates to CASSSWGTGGLQETQYF.

The chain joins TRBV20-1 to TRBJ2-5; 13 nucleotides align to TRBD2. The DNA end favors TRBJ2-1, so the J call may be wrong. The V gene's germline CDR1 is DFQATT and CDR2 SNEGSKA (reference sequence). The CDR3 consists of 18 residues. The CDR3 nucleotides are TGCAGTGCTAGAGAACTAGCGGGAGGGAGGGGGCGTTTGGATGAGCAGTTCTTC. It translates to CSARELAGGRGRLDEQFF.

The rearrangement uses TRBV15 and TRBJ2-7; D unclear. The V end lost 7 bases, the J end lost 0 bases, and 10 bases lay between the germline ends. This CDR3 comprises 13 residues. Germline V gene data show CDR1 as LNHNV and CDR2 as YYDKDF (reference sequence). The CDR3 bases are TGTGCCACCAAGGGCCGCTCCTCCTACGAGCAGTACTTC. As protein: CATKGRSSYEQYF.

The rearrangement joins TRBV11-3 to TRBJ1-2; weak D call: TRBD1 (5 bases). The CDR3 loop spans 14 amino acids. CDR1 and CDR2 from the germline V gene are SGHNT and YENEEA. V shed 3 bases and J shed 4 bases, with 12 bases lying between them. CDR3 region: CASSFGTQIYGYTF. CDR3 coding DNA: TGTGCCAGCAGCTTCGGGACGCAAATCTATGGCTACACCTTC. The full variable domain, completed using reference TRBV11-3 and TRBJ1-2, is EAGVVQSPRYKIIEKKQPVAFWCNPISGHNTLYWYLQNLGQGPELLIRYENEEAVDDSQLPKDRFSAERLKGVDSTLKIQPAELGDSAVYLCASSFGTQIYGYTFGSGTRLTVV.

In this sample, this clonotype turned up many times. The chain employs TRBV20-1 and TRBJ2-7; D is uncertain. The CDR3 covers 12 residues. Germline V gene data show CDR1 as DFQATT and CDR2 as SNEGSKA (reference sequence). Trimming stripped 3 bases from V and 7 bases from J, with 13 bases between. DNA of the CDR3: TGCAGTGCTAGGGGTTCTAATGAAGAGCAGTACTTC. Its protein is CSARGSNEEQYF.

This clonotype was counted a single time. The V and J genes are TRBV2 and TRBJ2-1, with TRBD2 as a possible D gene (6 bases). V dropped 6 bases and J dropped 8 bases, with 17 bases sitting between them. The CDR3 runs to 14 residues. Germline V CDR1 and CDR2: SNHLY, FYNNEI. The CDR3 nucleotides are TGTGCCAGCAGGTCGGGAGTCGGTGAACATGAGCAGTTCTTC. Its protein is CASRSGVGEHEQFF. The whole variable domain, filled in from reference TRBV2 and TRBJ2-1, reads EPEVTQTPSHQVTQMGQEVILRCVPISNHLYFYWYRQILGQKVEFLVSFYNNEISEKSEIFDDQFSVERPDGSNFTLKIRSTKLEDSAMYFCASRSGVGEHEQFFGPGTRLTVL.